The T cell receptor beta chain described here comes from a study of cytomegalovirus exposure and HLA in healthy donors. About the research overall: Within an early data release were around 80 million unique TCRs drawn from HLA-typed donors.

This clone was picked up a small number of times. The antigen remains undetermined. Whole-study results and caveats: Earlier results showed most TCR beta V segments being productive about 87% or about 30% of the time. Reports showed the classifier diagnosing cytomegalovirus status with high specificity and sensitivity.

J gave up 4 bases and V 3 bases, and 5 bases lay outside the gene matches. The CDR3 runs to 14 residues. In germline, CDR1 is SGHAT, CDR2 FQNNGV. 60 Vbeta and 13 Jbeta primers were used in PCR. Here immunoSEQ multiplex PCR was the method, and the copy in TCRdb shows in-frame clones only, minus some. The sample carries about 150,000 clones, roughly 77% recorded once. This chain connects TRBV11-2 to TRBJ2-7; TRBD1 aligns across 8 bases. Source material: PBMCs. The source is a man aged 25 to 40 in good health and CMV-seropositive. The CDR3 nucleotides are TGTGCCAGCAGCTTTCAGGGGGCGTTATACGAGCAGTACTTC. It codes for CASSFQGALYEQYF.